This T cell receptor (beta chain) came from a study of T-cell reconstitution after alpha-beta-depleted transplantation in children. The study's findings and limits: At the one-year point after transplant, T-cell counts and TCRbeta diversity were found to come mostly from T cells that had been newly produced. Surviving recipient T cells and intrathymic progenitors accounted for some patients' high TCRbeta diversity at day 60. About two months after transplant, alpha-beta T cells reportedly came from several hundred expanded graft clones.

A TCRbeta library incorporating unique molecular identifiers was prepared. TCRdb used MiXCR to reprocess the PCR reads, holding one entry per CDR3 protein. The sample includes roughly 670,000 distinct CDR3 sequences, about an eighth seen only once; the top ten take 0.79%. This clonotype was found a few times. Its specificity is unknown. This CDR3 comprises 18 residues. Between the trimmed V and J ends, which lost 2 bases and 7 bases, there was a span of 24 bases. The V gene's germline CDR1 is MNHEY and CDR2 SVGEGT. The V and J genes are TRBV6-2 or TRBV6-3 and TRBJ2-1; D perhaps matches TRBD1 (5 bases). The sequencing here drew on PBMCs, taken before TCRalphabeta/CD19-depleted stem cell transplant. The TCR originated in a girl aged 2-9 years with congenital amegakaryocytic thrombocytopenia, due to receive a stem cell transplant. The CDR3: CASSYPGQRAMRWNEQFF. In DNA, the CDR3 is TGTGCCAGCAGTTACCCAGGGCAGAGAGCCATGAGGTGGAATGAGCAGTTCTTC.